This T cell receptor (beta chain) appears in the sequencing data of a study of blood T cell repertoires in COVID-19. The overall study: Collection of acute and convalescent COVID-19 samples took place in the United States, Italy and Spain. Nucleic acid was either cDNA or gDNA, and it came from T cells, B-cell-depleted T cells, or PBMCs.

Source study methods: Scientists estimated how many nucleated cells there were by amplifying reference gene primers. TCRdb's table, derived via immunoSEQ multiplex PCR, lists solely in-frame clones and lacks some. The D gene and trimming were derived from the DNA, and the V and J assignments and clone size from that table. The sample records about 120,000 clones, roughly four fifths being singletons. This receptor was taken from a man aged 65 to 85 with active or convalescent COVID-19. Input material: peripheral blood.

This CDR3 is CASSLEFRQSYGYTF. Here the CDR3 DNA reads TGTGCCAGCAGCTTAGAGTTCCGACAGAGCTATGGCTACACCTTC. The gene calls are TRBV7-9 and TRBJ1-2; D is possibly TRBD1 (5 bases). The germline V gene has CDR1 SEHNR and CDR2 FQNEAQ (reference sequence). V shed 1 base and J shed 4 bases, with 13 bases lying between them. The CDR3 runs to 15 residues.